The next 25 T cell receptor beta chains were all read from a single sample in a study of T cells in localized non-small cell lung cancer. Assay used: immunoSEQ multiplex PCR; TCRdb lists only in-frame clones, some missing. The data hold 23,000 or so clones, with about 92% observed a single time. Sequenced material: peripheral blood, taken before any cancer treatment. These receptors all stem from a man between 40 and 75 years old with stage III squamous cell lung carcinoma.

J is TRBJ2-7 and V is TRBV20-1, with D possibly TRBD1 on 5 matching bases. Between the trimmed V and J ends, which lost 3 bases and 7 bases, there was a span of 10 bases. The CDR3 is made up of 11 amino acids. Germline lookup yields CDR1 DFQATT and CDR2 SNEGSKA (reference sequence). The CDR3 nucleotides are TGCAGTGCTAGGCACCACAGGGAGCAGTACTTC. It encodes CSARHHREQYF.

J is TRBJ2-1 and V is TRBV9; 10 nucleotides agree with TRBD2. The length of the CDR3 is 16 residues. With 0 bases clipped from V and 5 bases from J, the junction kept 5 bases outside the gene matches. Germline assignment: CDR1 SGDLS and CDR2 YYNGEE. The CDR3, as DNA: TGTGCCAGCAGCGTAGCTGGCCTAGCGGGGGACAATGAGCAGTTCTTC. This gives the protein CASSVAGLAGDNEQFF.

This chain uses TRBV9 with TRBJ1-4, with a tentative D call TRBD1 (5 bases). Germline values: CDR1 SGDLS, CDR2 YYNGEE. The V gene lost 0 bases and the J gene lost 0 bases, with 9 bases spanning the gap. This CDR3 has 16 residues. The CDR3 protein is CASSVDPGPTNEKLFF. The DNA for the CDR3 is TGTGCCAGCAGCGTAGATCCAGGGCCAACTAATGAAAAACTGTTTTTT.

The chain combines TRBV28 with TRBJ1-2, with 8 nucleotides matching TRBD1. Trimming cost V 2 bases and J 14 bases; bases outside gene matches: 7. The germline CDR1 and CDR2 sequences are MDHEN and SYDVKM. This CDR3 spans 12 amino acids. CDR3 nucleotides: TGTGCCAGCAGTTTAGGGCAGGGGGCGGGTACCTTC. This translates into CASSLGQGAGTF.

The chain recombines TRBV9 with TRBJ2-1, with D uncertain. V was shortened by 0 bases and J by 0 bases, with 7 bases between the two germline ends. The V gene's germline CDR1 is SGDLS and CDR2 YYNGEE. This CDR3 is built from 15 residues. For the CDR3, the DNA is TGTGCCAGCAGCGTAGTAGGTAGCTCCTACAATGAGCAGTTCTTC. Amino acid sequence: CASSVVGSSYNEQFF.

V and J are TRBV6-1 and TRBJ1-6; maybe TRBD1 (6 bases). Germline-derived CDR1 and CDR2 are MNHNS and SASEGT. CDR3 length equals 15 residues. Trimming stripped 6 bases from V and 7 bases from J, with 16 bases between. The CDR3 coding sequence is TGTGCCAGCAGCAGTGAGGCAGGGGTGAATTCACCCCTCCACTTT. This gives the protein CASSSEAGVNSPLHF.

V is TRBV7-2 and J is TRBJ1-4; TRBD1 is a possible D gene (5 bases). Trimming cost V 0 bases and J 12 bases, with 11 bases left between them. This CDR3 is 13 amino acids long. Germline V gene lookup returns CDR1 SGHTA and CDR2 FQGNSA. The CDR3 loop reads CASSLARGYELFF. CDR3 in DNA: TGTGCCAGCAGCTTAGCGCGGGGGTATGAACTGTTTTTT.

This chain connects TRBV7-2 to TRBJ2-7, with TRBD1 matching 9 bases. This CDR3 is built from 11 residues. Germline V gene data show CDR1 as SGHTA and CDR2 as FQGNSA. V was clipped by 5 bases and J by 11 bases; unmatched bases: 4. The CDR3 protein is CASSAQGAKYF. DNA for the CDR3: TGTGCCAGCAGCGCACAGGGGGCTAAGTACTTC.

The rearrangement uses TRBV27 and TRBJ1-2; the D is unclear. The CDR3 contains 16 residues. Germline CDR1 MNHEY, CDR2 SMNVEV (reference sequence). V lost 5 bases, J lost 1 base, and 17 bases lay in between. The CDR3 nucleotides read TGTGCCAGCAGTCCCCAATACAGTCAATTTAACTATGGCTACACCTTC. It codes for CASSPQYSQFNYGYTF.

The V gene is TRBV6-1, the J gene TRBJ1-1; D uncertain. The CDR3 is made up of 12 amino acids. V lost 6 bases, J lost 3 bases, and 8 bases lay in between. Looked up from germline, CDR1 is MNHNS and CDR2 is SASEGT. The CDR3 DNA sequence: TGTGCCAGCAGATTTGCGGACACTGAAGCTTTCTTT. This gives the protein CASRFADTEAFF.

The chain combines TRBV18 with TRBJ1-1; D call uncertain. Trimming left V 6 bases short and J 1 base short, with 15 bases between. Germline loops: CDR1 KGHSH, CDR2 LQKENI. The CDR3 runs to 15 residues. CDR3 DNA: TGTGCCAGCTCCCCGCCCGGACTGAGGAACACTGAAGCTTTCTTT. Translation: CASSPPGLRNTEAFF.

CDR3 sequence (DNA): TGCGCCAGCAGCACCGGGGACAGGGGGGCAGATACGCAGTATTTT. Residues: CASSTGDRGADTQYF. The chain carries TRBV5-1 and TRBJ2-3; TRBD1 matches at 11 bases. The V and J ends lost 4 bases and 4 bases, in that order; junction bases with no gene match: 5. CDR1 SGHRS and CDR2 YFSETQ come from the germline V gene. This CDR3 has 15 residues.

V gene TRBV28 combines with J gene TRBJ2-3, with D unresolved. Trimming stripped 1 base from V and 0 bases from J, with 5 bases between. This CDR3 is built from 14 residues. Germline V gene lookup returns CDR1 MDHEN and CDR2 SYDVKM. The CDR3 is CASSLLGSTDTQYF. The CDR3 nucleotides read TGTGCCAGCAGTTTATTGGGCAGCACAGATACGCAGTATTTT.

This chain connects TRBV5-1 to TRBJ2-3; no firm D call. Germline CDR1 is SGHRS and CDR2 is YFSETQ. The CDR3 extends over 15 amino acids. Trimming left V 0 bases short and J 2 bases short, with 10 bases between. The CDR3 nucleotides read TGCGCCAGCAGCTTGGGTGGTGGGTTCACAGATACGCAGTATTTT. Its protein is CASSLGGGFTDTQYF.

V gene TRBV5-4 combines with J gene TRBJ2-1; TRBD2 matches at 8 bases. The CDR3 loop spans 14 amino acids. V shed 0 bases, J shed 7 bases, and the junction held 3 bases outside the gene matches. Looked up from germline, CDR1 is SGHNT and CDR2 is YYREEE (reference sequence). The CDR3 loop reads CASSLAGGHNEQFF. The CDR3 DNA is TGTGCCAGCAGCTTGGCGGGGGGGCATAATGAGCAGTTCTTC.

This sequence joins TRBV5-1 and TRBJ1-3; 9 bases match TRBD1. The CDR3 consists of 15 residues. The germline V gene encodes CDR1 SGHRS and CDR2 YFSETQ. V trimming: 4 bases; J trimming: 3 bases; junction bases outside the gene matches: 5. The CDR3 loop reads CASSGTGGFGNTIYF. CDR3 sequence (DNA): TGCGCCAGCAGCGGTACAGGGGGCTTTGGAAACACCATATATTTT.

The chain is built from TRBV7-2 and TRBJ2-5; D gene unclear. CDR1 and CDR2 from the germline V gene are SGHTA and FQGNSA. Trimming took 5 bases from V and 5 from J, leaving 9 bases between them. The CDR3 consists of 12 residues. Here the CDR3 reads CASSPPGETQYF. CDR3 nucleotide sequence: TGTGCCAGCAGCCCGCCGGGCGAGACCCAGTACTTC.

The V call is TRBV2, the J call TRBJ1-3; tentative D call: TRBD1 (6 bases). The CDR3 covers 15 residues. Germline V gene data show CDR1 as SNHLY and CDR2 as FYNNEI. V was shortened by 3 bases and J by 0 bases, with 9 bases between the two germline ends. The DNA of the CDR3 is TGTGCCAGCAGTGAGGACAGTCGCTCTGGAAACACCATATATTTT. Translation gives CASSEDSRSGNTIYF.

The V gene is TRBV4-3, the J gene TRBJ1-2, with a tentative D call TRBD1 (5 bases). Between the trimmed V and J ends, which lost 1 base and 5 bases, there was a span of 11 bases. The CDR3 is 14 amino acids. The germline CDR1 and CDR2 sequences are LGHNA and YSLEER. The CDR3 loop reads CASSQVWAGYGYTF. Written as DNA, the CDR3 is TGCGCCAGCAGCCAAGTTTGGGCAGGGTATGGCTACACCTTC.

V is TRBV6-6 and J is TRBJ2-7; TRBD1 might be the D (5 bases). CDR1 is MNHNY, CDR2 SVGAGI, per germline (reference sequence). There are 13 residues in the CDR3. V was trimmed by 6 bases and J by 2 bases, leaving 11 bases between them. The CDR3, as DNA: TGTGCCAGCAGCTCAACAGGTACCTACGAGCAGTACTTC. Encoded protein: CASSSTGTYEQYF.

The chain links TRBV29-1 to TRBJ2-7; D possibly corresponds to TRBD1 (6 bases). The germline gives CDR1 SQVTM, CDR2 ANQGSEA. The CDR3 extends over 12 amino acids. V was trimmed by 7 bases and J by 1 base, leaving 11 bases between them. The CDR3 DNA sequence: TGCAGCGGCCGGGACACATCCTACGAGCAGTACTTC. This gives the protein CSGRDTSYEQYF.

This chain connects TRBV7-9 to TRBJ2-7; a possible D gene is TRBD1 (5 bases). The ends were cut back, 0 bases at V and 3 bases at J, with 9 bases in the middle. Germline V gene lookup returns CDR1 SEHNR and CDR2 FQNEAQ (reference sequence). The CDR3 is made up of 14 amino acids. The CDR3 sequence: CASSLAQEYYEQYF. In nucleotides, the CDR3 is TGTGCCAGCAGCTTAGCACAGGAGTACTACGAGCAGTACTTC.

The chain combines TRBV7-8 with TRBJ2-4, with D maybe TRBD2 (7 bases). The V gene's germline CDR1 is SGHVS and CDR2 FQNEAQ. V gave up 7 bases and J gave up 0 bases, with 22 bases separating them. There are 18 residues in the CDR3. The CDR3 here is CASTRLRAGALAKNIQYF. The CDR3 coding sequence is TGTGCCAGCACCCGCCTAAGGGCGGGGGCGTTAGCCAAAAACATTCAGTACTTC.

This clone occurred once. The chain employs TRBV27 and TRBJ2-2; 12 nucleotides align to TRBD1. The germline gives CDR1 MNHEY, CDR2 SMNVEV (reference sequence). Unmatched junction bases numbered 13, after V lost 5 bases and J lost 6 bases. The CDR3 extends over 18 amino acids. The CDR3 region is CASSPPPRDRGPSGELFF. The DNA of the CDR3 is TGTGCCAGCAGTCCTCCCCCACGGGACAGGGGGCCGTCCGGGGAGCTGTTTTTT.

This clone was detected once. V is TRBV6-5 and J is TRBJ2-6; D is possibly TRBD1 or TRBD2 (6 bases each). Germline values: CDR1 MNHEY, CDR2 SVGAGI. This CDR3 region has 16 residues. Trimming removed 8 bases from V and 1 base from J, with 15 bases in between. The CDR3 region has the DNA TGTGCCAGCGGTTGGGGGGCATTGTCTGGGGCCAACGTCCTGACTTTC. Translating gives CASGWGALSGANVLTF.